The clone carrying this T cell receptor beta chain was picked up a small number of times. Antigen specificity is unknown. J was trimmed by 3 bases and V by 7 bases; bases with no gene match: 4. This CDR3 comprises 12 residues. Looked up from germline, CDR1 is SQVTM and CDR2 is ANQGSEA. As every portion of the isolated RNA was reverse transcribed, the sequencing read expressed TCRB transcripts. Sequenced naive, central memory and regulatory T cell samples produced an average of around 3.5 million reads. Sequencing used immunoSEQ multiplex PCR; TCRdb keeps in-frame clones, though not all of them. The repertoire holds under 300,000 clones, 16% seen once, with less than 0.09% in the top ten. This sample stems from a study of beta chain features in type 1 diabetes. Findings and limits, study-wide: Significant though moderate, a shortening of TCRB CDR3s appeared in all four CD4+ subsets of Type 1 diabetes patients.

Sequencing was performed on naive CD4+ T cells from blood. The chain combines TRBV29-1 with TRBJ2-3; TRBD1 aligns across 7 bases. This clonotype originated in a man aged 25 to 45 with type 1 diabetes. CDR3 sequence: CSENRGTDTQYF. The CDR3 DNA reads as TGCAGCGAAAACAGGGGTACAGATACGCAGTATTTT.